Listed here are 20 T cell receptor beta chains from one sample, sequenced in a study of metastatic and nonmetastatic thyroid tumors. TCRdb re-called the PCR reads via MiXCR. Of 39,000 or so clones listed, roughly half are singletons. Before thyroid surgery, none of the patients had received any treatment. Sample: tumor tissue. These receptors came from a male donor with papillary thyroid cancer or a benign thyroid nodule (not recorded which). Some clones in this sample may be carry-over from other donors' samples.

The V gene is TRBV19, the J gene TRBJ1-5, with D perhaps TRBD1 (6 bases). The V gene's germline CDR1 is LNHDA and CDR2 SQIVND (reference sequence). The V end lost 5 bases, the J end lost 6 bases, and 14 bases lay between the germline ends. The CDR3 runs 14 residues. This chain's CDR3 is CASSFLGAGQPQHF. The CDR3 DNA reads TGTGCCAGTAGTTTCTTGGGGGCTGGTCAGCCCCAGCATTTT.

This clone appeared a few times. The gene calls are TRBV12-3 or TRBV12-4 and TRBJ2-1; D not certain. Trimming cost V 1 base and J 7 bases, with 20 bases left between them. This CDR3 comprises 17 residues. The CDR3 sequence is CASSLVLLTSGWNEQFF. CDR3 DNA sequence: TGTGCCAGCAGTTTAGTTCTACTCACGTCAGGTTGGAATGAGCAGTTCTTC.

The chain recombines TRBV5-6 with TRBJ2-1; D call uncertain. Germline lookup yields CDR1 SGHDT and CDR2 YYEEEE. There are 12 residues in the CDR3. Deletions cut 3 bases from V and 11 bases from J, with 12 bases between. The CDR3 sequence: CASSWGFSKQFF. CDR3 DNA sequence: TGTGCCAGCAGCTGGGGTTTTAGTAAGCAGTTCTTC.

The table lists this clone with a few counts. The rearrangement uses TRBV3-1 and TRBJ2-7; D remains unclear. Between the trimmed V and J ends, which lost 7 bases and 0 bases, there was a span of 10 bases. Germline V gene sequence: CDR1 LGHDT, CDR2 YNNKEL (reference sequence). CDR3 length equals 13 residues. CDR3 loop: CASKQESSYEQYF. CDR3 bases: TGTGCCAGCAAGCAGGAGAGCTCCTACGAGCAGTACTTC.

The rearrangement uses TRBV7-8 and TRBJ1-5; TRBD1 agrees at 8 bases. With V trimmed by 5 bases and J by 1 base, 10 bases remained unmatched. This CDR3 is built from 17 residues. In germline, CDR1 is SGHVS, CDR2 FQNEAQ. The CDR3 DNA follows: TGTGCCAGCAGCCCCGGGACAGGACGGGACAGCAATCAGCCCCAGCATTTT. Its protein product is CASSPGTGRDSNQPQHF.

V usage is TRBV18 and J usage is TRBJ1-5; weak D call: TRBD1 (5 bases). Germline V gives CDR1 KGHSH, CDR2 LQKENI. The CDR3 is 15 residues long. V shed 6 bases and J shed 2 bases, with 14 bases lying between them. Here the CDR3 DNA reads TGTGCCAGCTCGGTGGGGGTAGTAGGCAATCAGCCCCAGCATTTT. Translating gives CASSVGVVGNQPQHF.

By proportion, this clone is medium-sized. V and J are TRBV12-3 or TRBV12-4 and TRBJ2-7; a weak D match, TRBD1 (7 bases). The CDR3 contains 15 residues. The V end lost 1 base, the J end lost 2 bases, and 12 bases lay between the germline ends. Here the CDR3 DNA reads TGTGCCAGCAGTTTAGGACAGGGAGGTCCCTACGAGCAGTACTTC. Translated, it gives CASSLGQGGPYEQYF.

This clone was observed a handful of times. The chain couples TRBV19 to TRBJ2-7, with 9 bases identical to TRBD2. The CDR3 extends over 15 amino acids. The germline gives CDR1 LNHDA, CDR2 SQIVND (reference sequence). V lost 3 bases to trimming and J lost 2 bases; unmatched junction nucleotides: 5. The CDR3 DNA reads TGTGCCAGTAGTATGGAAGCGGGGGGAACCTACGAGCAGTACTTC. It encodes CASSMEAGGTYEQYF.

The chain links TRBV4-1 to TRBJ1-4; 7 nucleotides line up with TRBD1. CDR1 MGHRA and CDR2 YSYEKL come from the germline V gene. The V segment lost 8 bases and the J segment 5 bases; nucleotides outside the gene matches: 14. The CDR3 has 16 residues. Here the CDR3 DNA reads TGCGCCAGCTCCACTTCACGGAACAGGGGAAATGAAAAACTGTTTTTT. The encoded protein is CASSTSRNRGNEKLFF.

This clone occurred a few times. J is TRBJ1-2 and V is TRBV2; TRBD1 is a possible D gene (5 bases). V lost 6 bases and J lost 2, with 10 bases in between. Germline values: CDR1 SNHLY, CDR2 FYNNEI. CDR3 size: 13 residues. The DNA of the CDR3 is TGTGCCAGCAGCCGGGACGGGAACTATGGCTACACCTTC. It yields the protein CASSRDGNYGYTF. Filled out from reference TRBV2 and TRBJ1-2, the complete variable domain reads EPEVTQTPSHQVTQMGQEVILRCVPISNHLYFYWYRQILGQKVEFLVSFYNNEISEKSEIFDDQFSVERPDGSNFTLKIRSTKLEDSAMYFCASSRDGNYGYTFGSGTRLTVV.

This chain links TRBV30 with TRBJ2-7; no clear D gene. This CDR3 region has 15 residues. Deletions cut 3 bases from V and 7 bases from J, with 22 bases between. The germline V gene has CDR1 GTSNPN and CDR2 SVGIG (reference sequence). CDR3 nucleotide sequence: TGTGCCTGGAGCTATCAGACTTCACCCACTTCAGAGCAGTACTTC. Translated, it gives CAWSYQTSPTSEQYF.

This clone has a handful of counts. CDR3 loop: CAISDGLAGGNTQYF. The CDR3 DNA reads TGTGCCATCAGTGATGGGCTAGCGGGAGGTAATACGCAGTATTTT. The genes are TRBV10-3 and TRBJ2-3, with 11 bases matching TRBD2. The CDR3 totals 15 residues. The V gene's germline CDR1 is ENHRY and CDR2 SYGVKD. After removal of 3 bases from V and 7 bases from J, the junction contained 6 bases not matched to a gene.

This clone was seen a few times. The gene calls are TRBV6-2 or TRBV6-3 and TRBJ2-7, with D unresolved. The CDR3 contains 14 residues. V was pared by 5 bases and J by 0 bases, with 11 bases between. Germline V CDR1 and CDR2: MNHEY, SVGEGT. The CDR3 DNA is TGTGCCAGCAGTCGACCGGGCCACTCCTACGAGCAGTACTTC. Translating gives CASSRPGHSYEQYF.

This clone was observed a single time. The V and J genes are TRBV5-1 and TRBJ1-1; 7 positions match TRBD1. Germline CDR1 is SGHRS and CDR2 is YFSETQ. After removal of 3 bases from V and 2 bases from J, the junction contained 4 bases not matched to a gene. This CDR3 has 14 amino acids. CDR3 coding DNA: TGCGCCAGCAGCTCCGGGACAGCTAACACTGAAGCTTTCTTT. It yields the protein CASSSGTANTEAFF.

The J gene is TRBJ2-7, the V gene TRBV28; 7 nucleotides match TRBD2. The CDR3 contains 13 residues. Germline loops: CDR1 MDHEN, CDR2 SYDVKM. V lost 5 bases to trimming and J lost 2 bases; unmatched junction nucleotides: 3. CDR3 protein: CASSRGETYEQYF. Written as DNA, the CDR3 is TGTGCCAGCAGTCGGGGGGAAACCTACGAGCAGTACTTC. Supplemented by reference TRBV28 and TRBJ2-7, the full variable domain reads DVKVTQSSRYLVKRTGEKVFLECVQDMDHENMFWYRQDPGLGLRLIYFSYDVKMKEKGDIPEGYSVSREKKERFSLILESASTNQTSMYLCASSRGETYEQYFGPGTRLTVT.

The rearrangement uses TRBV4-2 and TRBJ2-7; tentative D call: TRBD1 (5 bases). Germline-derived CDR1 and CDR2 are LGHNA and YNFKEQ. There are 16 residues in the CDR3. The ends were cut back, 1 base at V and 2 bases at J, with 15 bases in the middle. CDR3 protein: CASSQGATGPAYEQYF. CDR3 coding DNA: TGTGCCAGCAGCCAAGGGGCAACAGGTCCTGCCTACGAGCAGTACTTC.

The sample holds many counts of this clone. The chain joins TRBV28 to TRBJ2-1; no clear D. V was pared by 7 bases and J by 0 bases, with 25 bases between. The CDR3 runs 19 residues. Germline CDR1 MDHEN, CDR2 SYDVKM. The CDR3 loop reads CASTPIASRRKSSYNEQFF. The CDR3 DNA follows: TGTGCCAGCACCCCAATCGCTAGTAGGCGAAAGAGCTCCTACAATGAGCAGTTCTTC.

V gene TRBV4-2 combines with J gene TRBJ2-7; 7 nucleotides match TRBD2. This CDR3 is 16 amino acids long. The germline CDR1 and CDR2 sequences are LGHNA and YNFKEQ. Trimming removed 0 bases from V and 7 bases from J; junction bases left unmatched: 12. CDR3 DNA sequence: TGTGCCAGCAGCCAAGAAGGTAGGGAGGGCTTTAGTGAGCAGTACTTC. It encodes CASSQEGREGFSEQYF.

A few counts support this clone. This chain connects TRBV6-1 to TRBJ1-1; 12 bases match TRBD1. The V gene end was trimmed by 6 bases and the J gene end by 0 bases; junction bases not matched to a gene: 2. This CDR3 is built from 15 residues. CDR1 MNHNS and CDR2 SASEGT come from the germline V gene. The CDR3 here is CASSRDRGLNTEAFF. Here the CDR3 DNA reads TGTGCCAGCAGCCGGGACAGGGGGCTGAACACTGAAGCTTTCTTT.

Here the CDR3 reads CASSLAAGNTEAFF. CDR3 coding DNA: TGCGCCAGCAGCTTGGCGGCGGGGAACACTGAAGCTTTCTTT. The chain links TRBV5-1 to TRBJ1-1; D is undetermined. The CDR3 is made up of 14 amino acids. The V gene's germline CDR1 is SGHRS and CDR2 YFSETQ. V was trimmed by 0 bases and J by 1 base, leaving 7 bases between them.